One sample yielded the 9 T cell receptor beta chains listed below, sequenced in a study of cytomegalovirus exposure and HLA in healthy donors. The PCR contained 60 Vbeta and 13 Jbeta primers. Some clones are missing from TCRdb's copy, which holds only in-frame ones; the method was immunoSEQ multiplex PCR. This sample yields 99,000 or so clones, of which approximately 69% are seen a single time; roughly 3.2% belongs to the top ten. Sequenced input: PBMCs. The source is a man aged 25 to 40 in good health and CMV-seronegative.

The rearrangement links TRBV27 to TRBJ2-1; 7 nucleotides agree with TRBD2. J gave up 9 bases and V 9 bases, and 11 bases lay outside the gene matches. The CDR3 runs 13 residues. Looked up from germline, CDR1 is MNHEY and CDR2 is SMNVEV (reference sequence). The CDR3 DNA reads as TGTGCCAGTAGCGGGCTCGGGTCCGGTGAGCAGTTCTTC. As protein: CASSGLGSGEQFF.

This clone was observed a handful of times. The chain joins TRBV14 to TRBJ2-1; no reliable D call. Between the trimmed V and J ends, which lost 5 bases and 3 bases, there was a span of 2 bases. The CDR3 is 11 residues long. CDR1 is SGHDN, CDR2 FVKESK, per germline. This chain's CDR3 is CASSYYNEQFF. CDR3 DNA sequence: TGTGCCAGCAGCTACTACAATGAGCAGTTCTTC.

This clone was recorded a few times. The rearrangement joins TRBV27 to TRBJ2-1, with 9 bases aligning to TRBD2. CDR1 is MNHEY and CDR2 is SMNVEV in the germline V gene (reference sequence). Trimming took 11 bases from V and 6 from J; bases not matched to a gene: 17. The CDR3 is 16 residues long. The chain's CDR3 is CASHLYGSGSLNEQFF. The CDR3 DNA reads TGTGCCTCCCACCTCTACGGTAGCGGGAGCCTCAATGAGCAGTTCTTC.

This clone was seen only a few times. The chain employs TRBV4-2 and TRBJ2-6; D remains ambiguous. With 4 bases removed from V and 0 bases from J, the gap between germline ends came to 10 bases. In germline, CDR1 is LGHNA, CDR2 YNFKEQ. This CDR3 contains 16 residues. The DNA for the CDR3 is TGTGCCAGCAGCCCTACCCCAAGCTCTGGGGCCAACGTCCTGACTTTC. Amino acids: CASSPTPSSGANVLTF.

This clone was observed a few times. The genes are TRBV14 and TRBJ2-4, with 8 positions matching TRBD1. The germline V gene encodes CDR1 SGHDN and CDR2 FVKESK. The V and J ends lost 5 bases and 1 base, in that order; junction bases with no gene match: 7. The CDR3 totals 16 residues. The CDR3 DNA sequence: TGTGCCAGCAGCTCATACCAGGGGGCGGCCAAAAACATTCAGTACTTC. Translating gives CASSSYQGAAKNIQYF. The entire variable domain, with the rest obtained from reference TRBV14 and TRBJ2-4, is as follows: EAGVTQFPSHSVIEKGQTVTLRCDPISGHDNLYWYRRVMGKEIKFLLHFVKESKQDESGMPNNRFLAERTGGTYSTLKVQPAELEDSGVYFCASSSYQGAAKNIQYFGAGTRLSVL.

CDR3 DNA: TGTGCCAGCAGCGTAGGGGGCCCAGATACGCAGTATTTT. It is translated as CASSVGGPDTQYF. The rearrangement joins TRBV9 to TRBJ2-3; D perhaps matches TRBD1 (5 bases). This CDR3 contains 13 residues. Germline CDR1 SGDLS, CDR2 YYNGEE. V was pared by 0 bases and J by 4 bases, with 6 bases between. The full variable domain, in which reference TRBV9 and TRBJ2-3 provide the parts outside the CDR3, is DSGVTQTPKHLITATGQRVTLRCSPRSGDLSVYWYQQSLDQGLQFLIQYYNGEERAKGNILERFSAQQFPDLHSELNLSSLELGDSALYFCASSVGGPDTQYFGPGTRLTVL.

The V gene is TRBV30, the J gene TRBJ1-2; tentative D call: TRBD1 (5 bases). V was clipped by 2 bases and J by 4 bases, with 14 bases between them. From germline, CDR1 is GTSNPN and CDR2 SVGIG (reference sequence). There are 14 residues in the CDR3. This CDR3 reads CAWSPGGFGYGYTF. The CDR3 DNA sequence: TGTGCCTGGAGTCCGGGGGGGTTCGGCTATGGCTACACCTTC.

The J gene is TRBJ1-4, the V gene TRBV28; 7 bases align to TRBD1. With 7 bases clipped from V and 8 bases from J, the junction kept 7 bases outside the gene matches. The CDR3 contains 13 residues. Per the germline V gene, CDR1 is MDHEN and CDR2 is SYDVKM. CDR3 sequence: CASKGAITEKLFF. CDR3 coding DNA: TGTGCCAGCAAGGGGGCAATTACAGAAAAACTGTTTTTT.

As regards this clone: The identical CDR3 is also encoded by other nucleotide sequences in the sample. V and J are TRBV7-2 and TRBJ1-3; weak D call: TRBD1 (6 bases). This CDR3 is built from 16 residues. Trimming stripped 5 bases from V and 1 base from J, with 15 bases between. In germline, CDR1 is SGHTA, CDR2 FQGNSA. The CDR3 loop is CASSPESGASGNTIYF. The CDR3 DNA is TGTGCCAGCAGCCCGGAGTCAGGGGCATCTGGAAACACCATATATTTT.